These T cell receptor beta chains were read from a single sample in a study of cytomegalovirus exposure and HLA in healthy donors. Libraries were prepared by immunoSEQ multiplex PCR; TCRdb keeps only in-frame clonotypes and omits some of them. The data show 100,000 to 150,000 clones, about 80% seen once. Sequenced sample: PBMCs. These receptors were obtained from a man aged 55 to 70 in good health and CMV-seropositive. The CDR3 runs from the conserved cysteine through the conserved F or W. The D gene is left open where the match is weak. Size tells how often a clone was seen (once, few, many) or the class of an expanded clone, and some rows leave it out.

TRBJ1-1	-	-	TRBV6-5	CASSPRTANTEAFF	TGTGCCAGCAGTCCGCGGACAGCGAACACTGAAGCTTTCTTT
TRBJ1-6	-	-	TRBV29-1	CSASSGDRNSPLHF	TGCAGCGCCAGTTCAGGGGATCGGAATTCACCCCTCCACTTT
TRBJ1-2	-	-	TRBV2	CASSERREIGYTF	TGTGCCAGCAGTGAACGCCGGGAGATCGGCTACACCTTC
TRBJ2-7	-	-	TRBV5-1	CASSSEPGTPTEQYF	TGCGCCAGCAGCTCGGAACCGGGAACTCCGACGGAGCAGTACTTC
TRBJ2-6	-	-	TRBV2	CASSELGAGANGLTF	TGTGCCAGCAGTGAATTAGGGGCTGGGGCCAACGGCCTGACTTTC
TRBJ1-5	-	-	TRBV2	CASSRGNQPQHF	TGTGCCAGCAGCAGGGGCAATCAGCCCCAGCATTTT
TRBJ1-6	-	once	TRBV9	CASSTSWGGDSPLHF	TGTGCCAGCAGCACCTCATGGGGGGGAGATTCACCCCTCCACTTT
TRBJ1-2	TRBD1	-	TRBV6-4	CASSDRQGNGYTF	TGTGCCAGCAGTGACCGACAGGGAAATGGCTACACCTTC
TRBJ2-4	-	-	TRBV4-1	CASSQDRQVAKNIQYF	TGCGCCAGCAGCCAAGACCGACAAGTAGCCAAAAACATTCAGTACTTC
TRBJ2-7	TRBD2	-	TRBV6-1	CASSETGGFLGEQYF	TGTGCCAGCAGTGAGACCGGGGGGTTCCTCGGGGAGCAGTACTTC
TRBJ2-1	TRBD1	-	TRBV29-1	CSVELQGASFNEQFF	TGCAGCGTTGAACTGCAGGGGGCGAGCTTCAATGAGCAGTTCTTC
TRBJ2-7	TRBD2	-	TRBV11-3	CASSLSGPSYEQYF	TGTGCCAGCAGCCTTAGCGGGCCCTCCTACGAGCAGTACTTC
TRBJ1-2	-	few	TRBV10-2	CASSPTVNYGYTF	TGCGCCAGCAGTCCTACGGTGAACTATGGCTACACCTTC
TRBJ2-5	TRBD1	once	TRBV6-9	CASRRPGTGGRETQYF	TGTGCCAGCAGACGGCCCGGGACAGGGGGCCGCGAGACCCAGTACTTC
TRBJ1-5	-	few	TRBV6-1	CASSDLRQGQPQHF	TGTGCCAGCAGTGATCTACGGCAGGGTCAGCCCCAGCATTTT
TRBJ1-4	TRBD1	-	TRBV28	CASSSSGTGGEKLFF	TGTGCCAGCAGTTCCTCCGGGACAGGAGGTGAAAAACTGTTTTTT
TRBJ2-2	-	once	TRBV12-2	CASRLIAGELFF	TGTGCAAGTCGCTTAATAGCCGGGGAGCTGTTTTTT
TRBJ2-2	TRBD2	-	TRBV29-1	CSVRKLVAGTYTGELFF	TGCAGCGTTCGAAAGCTGGTAGCGGGAACTTACACCGGGGAGCTGTTTTTT
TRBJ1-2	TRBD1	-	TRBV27	CASSLSEGTGTFNGYTF	TGTGCCAGCAGTTTATCAGAAGGGACAGGGACATTCAATGGCTACACCTTC
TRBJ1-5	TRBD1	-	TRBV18	CASSGGTGNSNQPQHF	TGTGCCAGCTCAGGTGGGACAGGCAATAGCAATCAGCCCCAGCATTTT
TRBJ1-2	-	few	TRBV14	CASSQLGEQARTLF	TGTGCCAGCAGCCAATTGGGTGAACAGGCCCGGACCCTATTC
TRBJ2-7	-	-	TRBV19	CASSIGHSGVYEQYF	TGTGCCAGTAGTATAGGGCATAGCGGAGTCTACGAGCAGTACTTC
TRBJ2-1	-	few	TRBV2	CASSRQAAYNEQFF	TGTGCCAGCTCAAGACAGGCTGCCTACAATGAGCAGTTCTTC
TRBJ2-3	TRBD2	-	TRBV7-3	CASSLTGIAGGSTDTQYF	TGTGCCAGCAGCTTAACGGGGATAGCGGGGGGTTCTACAGATACGCAGTATTTT
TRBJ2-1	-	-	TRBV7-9	CASSLDYPWAYNEQFF	TGTGCCAGCAGTCTGGACTACCCCTGGGCCTACAATGAGCAGTTCTTC
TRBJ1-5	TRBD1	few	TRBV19	CASSTRTGGQPQHF	TGTGCCAGTAGTACCCGGACAGGGGGTCAGCCCCAGCATTTT
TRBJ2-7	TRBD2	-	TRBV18	CASSPPGLAGGEQYF	TGTGCCAGCTCACCCCCGGGACTAGCGGGAGGCGAGCAGTACTTC
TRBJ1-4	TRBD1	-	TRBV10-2	CASSPTGGNEKLFF	TGCGCCAGCAGCCCGACAGGGGGAAATGAAAAACTGTTTTTT
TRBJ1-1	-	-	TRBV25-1	CASSPSLVRTEAFF	TGTGCCAGCAGTCCGTCTCTGGTCCGGACTGAAGCTTTCTTT
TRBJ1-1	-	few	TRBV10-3	CAIKSDLNTEAFF	TGTGCCATCAAGTCAGACTTGAACACTGAAGCTTTCTTT
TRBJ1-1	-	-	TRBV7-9	CASSFVTEAFF	TGTGCCAGCAGCTTCGTTACTGAAGCTTTCTTT
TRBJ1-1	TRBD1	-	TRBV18	CASTITQGGEAFF	TGTGCCAGCACCATCACGCAGGGGGGTGAAGCTTTCTTT
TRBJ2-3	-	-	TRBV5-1	CASSLSGGRTDTQYF	TGCGCCAGCAGCTTGTCGGGGGGCCGCACAGATACGCAGTATTTT
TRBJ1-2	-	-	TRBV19	CASSPTSTAYGYTF	TGTGCCAGTAGTCCTACCTCCACAGCTTATGGCTACACCTTC
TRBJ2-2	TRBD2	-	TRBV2	CASRSSGDTGELFF	TGTGCCAGCAGGAGTAGCGGGGACACCGGGGAGCTGTTTTTT
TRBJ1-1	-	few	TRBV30	CAWTYGGGGTEAFF	TGTGCCTGGACCTACGGGGGGGGCGGCACTGAAGCTTTCTTT
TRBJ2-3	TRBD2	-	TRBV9	CASSVAGGGSTDTQYF	TGTGCCAGCAGCGTAGCTGGCGGGGGGAGCACAGATACGCAGTATTTT
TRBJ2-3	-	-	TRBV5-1	CASSSGLTDTQYF	TGCGCCAGCAGCTCCGGACTCACAGATACGCAGTATTTT
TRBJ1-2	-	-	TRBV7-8	CASSDKGDYTF	TGTGCCAGCAGCGATAAAGGGGACTACACCTTC
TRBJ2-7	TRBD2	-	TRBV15	CATSRGTSGSRTNSYEQYF	TGTGCCACCAGCAGAGGGACTAGCGGGAGTCGAACTAACTCCTACGAGCAGTACTTC
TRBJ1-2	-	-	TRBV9	CASSVADSNYGYTF	TGTGCCAGCAGCGTAGCAGACTCCAACTATGGCTACACCTTC
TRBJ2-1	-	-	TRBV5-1	CASSFGGREEEQFF	TGCGCCAGCAGCTTTGGGGGCCGGGAGGAGGAGCAGTTCTTC
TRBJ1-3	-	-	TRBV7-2	CASSLGITRDTIYF	TGTGCCAGCAGCTTAGGGATTACCCGGGACACCATATATTTT
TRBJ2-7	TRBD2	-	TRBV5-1	CANSLAWASGSYEQYF	TGCGCCAACAGCTTGGCCTGGGCTAGCGGGTCCTACGAGCAGTACTTC
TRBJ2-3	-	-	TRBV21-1	CATPLLNSTDTQYF	TGTGCCACCCCACTTCTGAATAGCACAGATACGCAGTATTTT
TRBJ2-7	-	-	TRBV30	CAWSVKGPSSYEQYF	TGTGCCTGGAGTGTGAAGGGGCCGAGCTCCTACGAGCAGTACTTC
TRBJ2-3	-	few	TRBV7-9	CASSSDRFGGGPPDTQYF	TGTGCCAGCAGCTCAGACAGGTTCGGGGGAGGGCCCCCAGATACGCAGTATTTT
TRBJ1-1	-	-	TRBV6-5	CASSYSQVNTEAFF	TGTGCCAGCAGTTACTCACAGGTGAACACTGAAGCTTTCTTT
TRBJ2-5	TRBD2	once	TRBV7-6	CASREEETQYF	TGTGCCAGCCGGGAGGAAGAGACCCAGTACTTC
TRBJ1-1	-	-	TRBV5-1	CASSLYRASSTEAFF	TGCGCCAGCAGCTTGTACAGGGCAAGTAGTACTGAAGCTTTCTTT
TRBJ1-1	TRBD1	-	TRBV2	CAISSDRGPRNTEAFF	TGTGCCATCTCAAGCGACAGGGGGCCGAGGAACACTGAAGCTTTCTTT
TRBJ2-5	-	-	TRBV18	CASSRDIQETQYF	TGTGCCAGCTCCCGGGACATACAAGAGACCCAGTACTTC
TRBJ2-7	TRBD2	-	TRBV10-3	CAISESTSVLSYEQYF	TGTGCCATCAGTGAGTCGACTAGCGTCCTATCCTACGAGCAGTACTTC
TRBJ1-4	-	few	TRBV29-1	CSVGAEKLFF	TGCAGCGTGGGGGCTGAAAAACTGTTTTTT